The 15 T cell receptor beta chains in this list originate from one sample, sequenced in a study of monozygotic twins with inflammatory bowel disease. TCRdb reanalyzed the 5' RACE reads and collapses them to one entry per CDR3 protein, without DNA. The sample table sets out over 130,000 distinct CDR3 sequences. The sample comprised blood. These receptors came from a human donor with ulcerative colitis or Crohn's disease, or a healthy co-twin of an affected twin (not recorded which).

The J gene is TRBJ1-3, the V gene TRBV7-2; checking the TCRdb D call of TRBD1 is not possible without DNA. CDR1 and CDR2 from the germline V gene are SGHTA and FQGNSA. The CDR3 sequence is 16 residues long. CDR3 loop: CASTQLRQFSGNTIYF.

This chain uses TRBV10-2 with TRBJ2-2. The CDR3 extends over 13 amino acids. In germline, CDR1 is WSHSY, CDR2 SAAADI. CDR3 in amino acids: CAIVEENTGELFF.

The chain is built from TRBV29-1 and TRBJ1-5. The CDR3 extends over 12 amino acids. Germline loops: CDR1 SQVTM, CDR2 ANQGSEA. Here the CDR3 reads CSVGNSNQPQHF. The whole variable domain, remainder taken from reference TRBV29-1 and TRBJ1-5, is SAVISQKPSRDICQRGTSLTIQCQVDSQVTMMFWYRQQPGQSLTLIATANQGSEATYESGFVIDKFPISRPNLTFSTLTVSNMSPEDSSIYLCSVGNSNQPQHFGDGTRLSIL.

The CDR3 here is CASSYGRQNSGNTIYF. The chain uses TRBV6-5 and TRBJ1-3. The CDR3 totals 16 residues. The germline gives CDR1 MNHEY, CDR2 SVGAGI.

This chain joins TRBV7-6 and TRBJ1-4; TCRdb returns TRBD1, unconfirmable since there is no DNA. This CDR3 has 15 residues. CDR1 and CDR2 from the germline V gene are SGHVS and FNYEAQ. The CDR3: CASSPRGVVDEKLFF.

The chain couples TRBV7-2 to TRBJ2-7; lacking DNA, the TRBD1 call made by TCRdb goes unchecked. This CDR3 comprises 14 residues. Germline-derived CDR1 and CDR2 are SGHTA and FQGNSA. This chain's CDR3 is CASSPERGHYEQYF.

The chain uses TRBV27 and TRBJ1-1. CDR1 is MNHEY and CDR2 is SMNVEV in the germline V gene (reference sequence). The CDR3 is 14 amino acids. This chain's CDR3 is CASSLGRMNTEAFF.

This chain uses TRBV3-1 with TRBJ2-1; TCRdb lists TRBD1, though no DNA is available to test this call. The CDR3 spans 16 residues. Germline CDR1 LGHDT, CDR2 YNNKEL (reference sequence). CDR3: CASSQDDRFCYNEQFF.

The chain has TRBV29-1 and TRBJ2-3; checking the TCRdb D call of TRBD1 is not possible without DNA. Germline V gene sequence: CDR1 SQVTM, CDR2 ANQGSEA. CDR3 size: 16 residues. The CDR3 loop is CSVGPLNRGPTDTQYF.

The chain uses TRBV6-1 and TRBJ1-2; TCRdb's D gene call, TRBD1, goes unchecked for lack of DNA. There are 16 residues in the CDR3. CDR1 is MNHNS, CDR2 SASEGT, per germline. The CDR3 protein is CASSSKGQGRIYGYTF.

V usage is TRBV5-4 and J usage is TRBJ2-3; TCRdb selects TRBD2, and the lack of DNA leaves this call unchecked. CDR3 length: 15 amino acids. In germline, CDR1 is SGHNT, CDR2 YYREEE (reference sequence). The CDR3 protein is CASSSSRGEGDTQYF.

The CDR3 reads CAVNSGGAGIIQYF. The chain combines TRBV7-2 with TRBJ2-4; TCRdb reports TRBD2, a call that lacks DNA to check it against. Germline CDR1 is SGHTA and CDR2 is FQGNSA. The CDR3 has 14 residues.

The chain has TRBV20-1 and TRBJ1-4; the D call from TCRdb, TRBD1, cannot be confirmed without DNA. The germline V gene encodes CDR1 DFQATT and CDR2 SNEGSKA (reference sequence). This CDR3 region has 17 residues. CDR3 amino acids: CSAWGQGTMKRHEKLFF.

The V gene is TRBV7-3, the J gene TRBJ2-5; the TCRdb call, TRBD2, lacks DNA for checking. The CDR3 runs 13 residues. The V gene's germline CDR1 is SGHTA and CDR2 FQGTGA. The CDR3: CASSPKREETQYF. The full variable domain, with the rest looked up from reference TRBV7-3 and TRBJ2-5, is GAGVSQTPSNKVTEKGKYVELRCDPISGHTALYWYRQSLGQGPEFLIYFQGTGAADDSGLPNDRFFAVRPEGSVSTLKIQRTERGDSAVYLCASSPKREETQYFGPGTRLLVL.

The chain employs TRBV12-3 or TRBV12-4 and TRBJ2-7; TCRdb's D call of TRBD2 is untestable without DNA. The CDR3 spans 14 residues. CDR3 in amino acids: CASTLTVPLGEQYF.